These T cell receptor beta chains were read from a single sample in a study of cytomegalovirus exposure and HLA in healthy donors. Assay: immunoSEQ multiplex PCR; the TCRdb copy retains only in-frame clones and omits some. Of 100,000 to 150,000 clones listed, approximately 81% are singletons. The specimen sequenced was PBMCs. These receptors all stem from a man in his late teens or twenties in good health and CMV-seronegative. The CDR3 runs from the conserved cysteine through the conserved F or W. A D gene is named only where the DNA matches it firmly. The size of a clone is reported for some rows only, either as once, few or many, or as a class for expanded clones.

TRBJ2-7 | TRBV10-3 | once | TRBD2 | TGTGCCATCAGGACTAGCGGAAACTCCTACGAGCAGTACTTC | CAIRTSGNSYEQYF
TRBJ2-2 | TRBV10-3 | - | TRBD2 | TGTGCCGTCCGGACTAGCGGGAGGGGAAACACCGGGGAGCTGTTTTTT | CAVRTSGRGNTGELFF
TRBJ1-2 | TRBV4-3 | - | - | TGCGCCAGCAGCCAAGAATCGGGGGGCGCACTTCCGGGTGGCTACACCTTC | CASSQESGGALPGGYTF
TRBJ2-4 | TRBV6-6 | - | TRBD2 | TGTGCCAGCAGTCCCCAGGGAGGGGCCAAAAACATTCAGTACTTC | CASSPQGGAKNIQYF
TRBJ1-5 | TRBV7-9 | few | - | TGTGCCAGCAGCCCTATTAATCAGCCCCAGCATTTT | CASSPINQPQHF
TRBJ2-2 | TRBV27 | few | TRBD1 | TGTGCCAGCAGCATCCAAGGGACAGGGTACACCGGGGAGCTGTTTTTT | CASSIQGTGYTGELFF
TRBJ1-1 | TRBV11-2 | - | - | TGTGCCAGCAGCTTCTGGGGGGCTGAAGCTTTCTTT | CASSFWGAEAFF
TRBJ2-5 | TRBV6-5 | - | TRBD2 | TGTGCCAGCAGCGGGACTAGCGGGAGTCAAGAGACCCAGTACTTC | CASSGTSGSQETQYF
TRBJ2-7 | TRBV28 | few | TRBD2 | TGTGCCAGCAGTTTAGGGCTAGCGGGAGCACGAGAGCAGTACTTC | CASSLGLAGAREQYF
TRBJ2-6 | TRBV28 | - | - | TGTGCCAGCAGTTTCCCCCAGGGCTCTGGGGCCAACGTCCTGACTTTC | CASSFPQGSGANVLTF
TRBJ1-2 | TRBV5-1 | - | - | TGCGCCAGCAGCTTGGTTGGCACCATTAACTATGGCTACACCTTC | CASSLVGTINYGYTF
TRBJ2-2 | TRBV7-9 | - | TRBD2 | TGTGCCAGCAGCCCTTTATTAGCGGGAGGGGAGCTGTTTTTT | CASSPLLAGGELFF
TRBJ2-7 | TRBV5-1 | - | - | TGCGCCAGCAGTTTTTTCAGGCAGAAGACGGCATACGAGCAGTACTTC | CASSFFRQKTAYEQYF
TRBJ2-7 | TRBV7-3 | - | - | TGTGCCAGCAGCTTAAAAGGGGCGGCCTACGAGCAGTACTTC | CASSLKGAAYEQYF
TRBJ2-5 | TRBV14 | once | TRBD2 | TGTGCCAGCAGCCCCCGACTAGCGGTCCAGGTGTACTTC | CASSPRLAVQVYF
TRBJ1-2 | TRBV4-1 | - | - | TGCGCCAGCAGCCAAGGAACGGTGAACAGGGCCCTCAGCTACACCTTC | CASSQGTVNRALSYTF
TRBJ2-5 | TRBV7-6 | - | - | TGTGCCAGCAGCACAGCTCAAGAGACCCAGTACTTC | CASSTAQETQYF
TRBJ1-5 | TRBV7-9 | - | TRBD1 | TGTGCCAGCAGCCCGCCACAGGGGGAAGGTCAGCCCCAGCATTTT | CASSPPQGEGQPQHF
TRBJ2-7 | TRBV11-1 | - | TRBD1 | TGTGCCAGCAGCTCGGACAGGGGGAGGTACGAGCAGTACTTC | CASSSDRGRYEQYF
TRBJ2-7 | TRBV19 | - | - | TGTGCCAGTAGGCCGGGACATGGGGCCTACGAGCAGTACTTC | CASRPGHGAYEQYF
TRBJ2-7 | TRBV2 | - | - | TGTGCCAGCAGCCGACACCGACAGCTAAGGCCTGCCTACGAGCAGTACTTC | CASSRHRQLRPAYEQYF
TRBJ2-2 | TRBV7-8 | - | TRBD2 | TGTGCCAGCAGCTCCGGACTAGCGGGAGGAATCGGGGAGCTGTTTTTT | CASSSGLAGGIGELFF
TRBJ2-7 | TRBV29-1 | - | TRBD1 | TGCAGCGTTGCCGGGACAGAGCCCTACGAGCAGTACTTC | CSVAGTEPYEQYF
TRBJ1-1 | TRBV5-6 | - | - | TGTGCCAGCAGCAGTCGGTGGGGGCGGGGGGTTGAAGCTTTCTTT | CASSSRWGRGVEAFF
TRBJ2-7 | TRBV7-2 | - | TRBD2 | TGTGCCAGCAGCCCCCGAGGGACTAGCTCCGACGAGCAGTACTTC | CASSPRGTSSDEQYF
TRBJ1-5 | TRBV19 | - | TRBD1 | TGTGCCAGTAGGGGGACAGCAAATCAGCCCCAGCATTTT | CASRGTANQPQHF
TRBJ1-5 | TRBV6-1 | - | TRBD1 | TGTGCCAGCAGTACGGACAGGGCGAGCAATCAGCCCCAGCATTTT | CASSTDRASNQPQHF
TRBJ1-1 | TRBV2 | few | - | TGTGCCAGCAGTGTAGAGGGCAGAAATGAAGCTTTCTTT | CASSVEGRNEAFF
TRBJ1-6 | TRBV7-3 | - | TRBD1 | TGTGCCAGCAGCTTGGACAGGGCGAGAAATTCACCCCTCCACTTT | CASSLDRARNSPLHF
TRBJ1-1 | TRBV5-4 | - | - | TGTGCCAGCAGCTCTCACTACTACACTGAAGCTTTCTTT | CASSSHYYTEAFF
TRBJ2-7 | TRBV30 | - | TRBD2 | TGTGCCTGGGGGACTAGCGGGAGTGTGCAGTACTTC | CAWGTSGSVQYF
TRBJ2-3 | TRBV18 | - | - | TGTACCAGCTCACCACCTCGGGACGAGGGGGTGACAGATACGCAGTATTTT | CTSSPPRDEGVTDTQYF
TRBJ2-2 | TRBV18 | - | - | TGTGCCAGCTCACCGAAGACGGACAGAGCATACACCGGGGAGCTGTTTTTT | CASSPKTDRAYTGELFF
TRBJ1-2 | TRBV5-5 | - | - | TGTGCCAGCAGCTCCTTCCTAGGGGGGGCCACCTATGGCTACACCTTC | CASSSFLGGATYGYTF